These 12 T cell receptor beta chains came from one sample sequenced in a study of brain T cells in children with intractable seizures. Some clones are missing from TCRdb's copy, which holds only in-frame ones; the method was immunoSEQ multiplex PCR. The sample lists 110,000 or so clones; roughly 94% were seen once. Sequenced material: peripheral blood, taken at surgery. These receptors all stem from a boy younger than two with hemimegalencephaly and intractable seizures.

CDR3 sequence reads: CASIVRSEQFF. CDR3 nucleotides: TGTGCCAGCATAGTGCGGAGTGAGCAGTTCTTC. This sequence joins TRBV2 and TRBJ2-1; no firm D call. Trimming stripped 7 bases from V and 9 bases from J, with 10 bases between. The CDR3 consists of 11 residues. From germline, CDR1 is SNHLY and CDR2 FYNNEI.

The chain combines TRBV6-1 with TRBJ1-2; D unresolved. V lost 3 bases and J 1 base, leaving 12 bases between the germline ends. The CDR3 loop spans 15 amino acids. The germline V gene encodes CDR1 MNHNS and CDR2 SASEGT. The CDR3 DNA is TGTGCCAGCAGTGAGACGGGAGCCCTTAACTATGGCTACACCTTC. This gives the protein CASSETGALNYGYTF.

The V gene is TRBV3-1 (or the pseudogene TRBV3-2), the J gene TRBJ2-1; unclear D gene. CDR1 is LGHDT, CDR2 YNNKEL, per germline (reference sequence). The CDR3 consists of 13 residues. The V end lost 11 bases, the J end lost 3 bases, and 14 bases lay between the germline ends. Here the CDR3 reads CARNPGDYNEQFF. CDR3 nucleotide sequence: TGTGCCCGAAACCCAGGAGACTACAATGAGCAGTTCTTC.

CDR3 in DNA: TGTGCCAGCAGCGTATTGAGTACTAGCACAGATACGCAGTATTTT. Its protein product is CASSVLSTSTDTQYF. The chain employs TRBV9 and TRBJ2-3; unclear D gene. The CDR3 sequence is 15 residues long. The germline V and J ends were trimmed by 1 base and 0 bases, with 9 bases remaining between them. Germline CDR1 is SGDLS and CDR2 is YYNGEE.

The chain combines TRBV5-4 with TRBJ2-2; D unclear. The length of the CDR3 is 12 residues. Germline-derived CDR1 and CDR2 are SGHNT and YYREEE (reference sequence). V lost 4 bases and J lost 6, with 7 bases in between. CDR3 protein: CASSRTPGELFF. The CDR3 DNA is TGTGCCAGCAGCAGGACCCCCGGGGAGCTGTTTTTT.

The V call is TRBV9, the J call TRBJ2-5, with 7 nucleotides matching TRBD1. The CDR3 is made up of 16 amino acids. Germline V gene lookup returns CDR1 SGDLS and CDR2 YYNGEE. V lost 3 bases and J lost 1; bases outside the gene matches: 9. DNA of the CDR3: TGTGCCAGCAGCGCGCCACGGACAGGCCTCCAAGAGACCCAGTACTTC. This sequence encodes CASSAPRTGLQETQYF.

This clone was seen a single time. The chain has TRBV2 and TRBJ1-2; D unclear. The CDR3 is made up of 14 amino acids. V dropped 6 bases and J dropped 4 bases, with 15 bases sitting between them. Germline assignment: CDR1 SNHLY and CDR2 FYNNEI. CDR3 sequence: CASRPASQTYGYTF. The CDR3 bases are TGTGCCAGCAGGCCCGCATCCCAGACCTATGGCTACACCTTC.

In nucleotides, the CDR3 is TGTGCCAGCAGTTACTCGGAGTACCAAGAGACCCAGTACTTC. It encodes CASSYSEYQETQYF. The chain employs TRBV6-5 and TRBJ2-5; no firm D call. The V gene lost 0 bases and the J gene lost 0 bases, with 5 bases spanning the gap. There are 14 residues in the CDR3. Germline assignment: CDR1 MNHEY and CDR2 SVGAGI.

The genes are TRBV18 and TRBJ2-2; 9 positions match TRBD2. Trimming took 2 bases from V and 11 from J; bases not matched to a gene: 9. This CDR3 region has 15 residues. CDR1 KGHSH and CDR2 LQKENI come from the germline V gene. CDR3 amino acids: CASSPKDLAGIELFF. The CDR3, as DNA: TGTGCCAGCTCACCAAAAGACCTAGCGGGAATTGAGCTGTTTTTT.

In its sample, this clone was seen once. This chain connects TRBV11-3 to TRBJ1-3, with unresolved D. Between the trimmed V and J ends, which lost 1 base and 0 bases, there was a span of 4 bases. The CDR3 has 14 residues. Germline V gene lookup returns CDR1 SGHNT and CDR2 YENEEA. Here the CDR3 reads CASSLAPSGNTIYF. The CDR3 DNA reads as TGTGCCAGCAGCTTAGCACCCTCTGGAAACACCATATATTTT.

The chain uses TRBV15 and TRBJ1-2, with no clear D. Trimming cost V 0 bases and J 8 bases, with 10 bases left between them. CDR3 size: 13 residues. CDR1 is LNHNV, CDR2 YYDKDF, per germline (reference sequence). The CDR3, as DNA: TGTGCCACCAGCAGAGATCAAGTTGAGGGCTACACCTTC. Its protein is CATSRDQVEGYTF.

The CDR3 nucleotides read TGTGCCAGCAGTGAGGGGGGATTACGGGAGACCCAGTACTTC. Translation gives CASSEGGLRETQYF. V is TRBV25-1 and J is TRBJ2-5; a weak D match, TRBD2 (6 bases). In germline, CDR1 is MGHDK, CDR2 SYGVNS. Deletions cut 3 bases from V and 5 bases from J, with 13 bases between. The CDR3 sequence is 14 residues long.